The rows below give T cell receptor beta chains drawn from one sample of a study of early T cells in non-severe SARS-CoV-2 infection. TCRdb processed the 5' RACE reads anew with MiXCR; each CDR3 protein has one entry. The data contain over 35,000 distinct CDR3 sequences, approximately 6.5% of them singletons. The sequences come from whole blood, collected at baseline. The receptors come from an adult who was a healthcare worker with PCR-confirmed SARS-CoV-2 infection or an uninfected control (not recorded which). CDR3s include the opening cysteine and the closing phenylalanine or tryptophan.

cdr3_aa,v_call,j_call
CASSGGFGAGNTGELFF,TRBV5-1,TRBJ2-2
CASSVKDGYEQYF,TRBV9,TRBJ2-7
CASGGTGGSGELFF,TRBV28,TRBJ2-2
CAWSELGRAVSPLHF,TRBV30,TRBJ1-6
CASREHSRNTEAFF,TRBV6-5,TRBJ1-1
CASSISGTEQFF,TRBV7-2,TRBJ2-1
CASSINKRGYTF,TRBV11-3,TRBJ1-2
CSAIQGSELDSYGANVLTF,TRBV20-1,TRBJ2-6
CASQTDKADTQYF,TRBV6-2/TRBV6-3,TRBJ2-3
CAWSGGQNTEAFF,TRBV30,TRBJ1-1
CASSDNRGSEQFF,TRBV9,TRBJ2-1
CASSLEQLETQYF,TRBV28,TRBJ2-5
CASPPSRIPSEQYF,TRBV28,TRBJ2-7
CASSLEVHSSYEQYF,TRBV5-1,TRBJ2-7
CATSTKGSTQYF,TRBV15,TRBJ2-3
CASAPGTGYEQYF,TRBV12-5,TRBJ2-7
CACRPGRTTDTQYF,TRBV18,TRBJ2-3
CASSLVGDKTNEKLFF,TRBV5-6,TRBJ1-4
CASSEGRGLGVDTIYF,TRBV10-2,TRBJ1-3
CASSPSTSTPYNEQFF,TRBV11-2,TRBJ2-1
CATTVSSYNEQFF,TRBV2,TRBJ2-1
CASSFGVLETQYF,TRBV7-3,TRBJ2-3
CASSFGSGRGNTEAFF,TRBV12-3/TRBV12-4,TRBJ1-1
CSARAQCERYF,TRBV20-1,TRBJ2-7
CASSQAGTHTGELFF,TRBV28,TRBJ2-2
CASSQVGPRETQYF,TRBV3-1,TRBJ2-5
CASSRIAGTYQPTGANVLTF,TRBV3-1,TRBJ2-6
CASTKRRRDTGELFF,TRBV2,TRBJ2-2
CASSPGTDDGYTF,TRBV18,TRBJ1-2
CASRPQGGSYEQYF,TRBV6-5,TRBJ2-7
CASSPKGNNQPQHF,TRBV18,TRBJ1-5
CASSQAATGELFF,TRBV7-8,TRBJ2-2
CASRAPGTGRNTQYF,TRBV7-9,TRBJ2-3
CASSLAPAGEQYF,TRBV5-1,TRBJ2-7
CASWGQPRGYTF,TRBV6-1,TRBJ1-2
CASSVGGGSYNEQFF,TRBV9,TRBJ2-1
CASSSRTSGGDTDTQYF,TRBV7-6,TRBJ2-3
CASSWVETEAFF,TRBV12-3/TRBV12-4,TRBJ1-1
CATSRESSVGTQYF,TRBV15,TRBJ2-3